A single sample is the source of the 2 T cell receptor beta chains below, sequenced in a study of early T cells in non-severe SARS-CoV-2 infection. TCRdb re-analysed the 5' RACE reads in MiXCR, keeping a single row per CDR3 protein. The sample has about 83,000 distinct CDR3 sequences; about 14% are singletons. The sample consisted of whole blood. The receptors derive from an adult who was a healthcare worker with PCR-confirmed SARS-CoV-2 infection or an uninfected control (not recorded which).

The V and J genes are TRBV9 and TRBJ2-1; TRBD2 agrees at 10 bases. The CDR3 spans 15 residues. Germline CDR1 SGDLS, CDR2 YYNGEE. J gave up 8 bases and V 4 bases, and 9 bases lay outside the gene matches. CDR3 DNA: TGTGCCAGCAGCTCCTCCGGGACTAGCGTCGATGAGCAGTTCTTC. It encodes CASSSSGTSVDEQFF. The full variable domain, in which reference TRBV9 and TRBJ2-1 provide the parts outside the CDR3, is DSGVTQTPKHLITATGQRVTLRCSPRSGDLSVYWYQQSLDQGLQFLIQYYNGEERAKGNILERFSAQQFPDLHSELNLSSLELGDSALYFCASSSSGTSVDEQFFGPGTRLTVL.

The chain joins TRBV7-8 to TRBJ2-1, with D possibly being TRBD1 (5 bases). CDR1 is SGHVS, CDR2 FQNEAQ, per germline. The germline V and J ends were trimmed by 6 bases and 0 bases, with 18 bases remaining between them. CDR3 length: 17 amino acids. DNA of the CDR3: TGTGCCAGCAGTGAAACCCCAGGGTCGGGCTCCTACAATGAGCAGTTCTTC. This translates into CASSETPGSGSYNEQFF.